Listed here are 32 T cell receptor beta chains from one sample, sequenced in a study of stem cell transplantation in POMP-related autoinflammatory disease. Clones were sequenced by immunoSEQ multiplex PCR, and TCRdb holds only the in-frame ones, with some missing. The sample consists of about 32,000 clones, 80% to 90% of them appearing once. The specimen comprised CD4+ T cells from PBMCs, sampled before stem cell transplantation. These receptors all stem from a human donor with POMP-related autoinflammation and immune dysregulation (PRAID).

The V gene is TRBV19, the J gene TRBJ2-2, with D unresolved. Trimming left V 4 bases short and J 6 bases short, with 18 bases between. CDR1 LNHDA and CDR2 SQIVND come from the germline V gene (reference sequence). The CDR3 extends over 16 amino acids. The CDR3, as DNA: TGTGCCAGTAGTACCCCCGGTCCCTTGAGCCCCGGGGAGCTGTTTTTT. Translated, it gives CASSTPGPLSPGELFF.

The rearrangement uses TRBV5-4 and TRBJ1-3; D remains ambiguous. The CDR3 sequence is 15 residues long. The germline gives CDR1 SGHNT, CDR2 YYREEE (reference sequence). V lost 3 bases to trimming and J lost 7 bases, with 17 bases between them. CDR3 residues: CASSYNSGSENTIYF. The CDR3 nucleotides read TGTGCCAGCAGCTATAACTCGGGATCCGAGAACACCATATATTTT.

CDR3 loop: CASSMSWTANEKLFF. DNA for the CDR3: TGTGCCAGTAGTATGTCTTGGACAGCTAATGAAAAACTGTTTTTT. The genes are TRBV19 and TRBJ1-4; possible D gene TRBD1, 6 bases. The CDR3 totals 15 residues. Trimming removed 3 bases from V and 3 bases from J, with 11 bases in between. Germline CDR1 is LNHDA and CDR2 is SQIVND (reference sequence). The variable domain in full, completed from reference TRBV19 and TRBJ1-4, reads DGGITQSPKYLFRKEGQNVTLSCEQNLNHDAMYWYRQDPGQGLRLIYYSQIVNDFQKGDIAEGYSVSREKKESFPLTVTSAQKNPTAFYLCASSMSWTANEKLFFGSGTQLSVL.

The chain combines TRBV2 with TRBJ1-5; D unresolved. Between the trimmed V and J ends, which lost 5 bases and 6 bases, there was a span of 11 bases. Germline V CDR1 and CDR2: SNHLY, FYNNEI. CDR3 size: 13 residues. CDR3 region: CASSLVTGQPQHF. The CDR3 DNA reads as TGTGCCAGCAGTCTGGTCACGGGTCAGCCCCAGCATTTT.

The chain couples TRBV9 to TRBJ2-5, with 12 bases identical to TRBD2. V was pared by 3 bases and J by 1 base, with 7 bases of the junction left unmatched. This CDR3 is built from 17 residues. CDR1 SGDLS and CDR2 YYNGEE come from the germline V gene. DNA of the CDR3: TGTGCCAGCAGCGCCGCCAGGGGACTAGCGGGCCAAGAGACCCAGTACTTC. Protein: CASSAARGLAGQETQYF.

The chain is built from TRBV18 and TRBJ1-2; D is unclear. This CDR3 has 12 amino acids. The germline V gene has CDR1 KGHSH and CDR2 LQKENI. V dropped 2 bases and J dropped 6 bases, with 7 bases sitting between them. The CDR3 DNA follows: TGTGCCAGCTCACCATACCCCGATGGCTACACCTTC. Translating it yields CASSPYPDGYTF.

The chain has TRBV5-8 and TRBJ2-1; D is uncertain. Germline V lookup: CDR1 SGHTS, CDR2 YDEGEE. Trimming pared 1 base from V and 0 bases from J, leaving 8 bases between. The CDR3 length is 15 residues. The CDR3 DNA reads TGTGCCAGCAGCTTGCGTTGGAGCTCCTACAATGAGCAGTTCTTC. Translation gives CASSLRWSSYNEQFF.

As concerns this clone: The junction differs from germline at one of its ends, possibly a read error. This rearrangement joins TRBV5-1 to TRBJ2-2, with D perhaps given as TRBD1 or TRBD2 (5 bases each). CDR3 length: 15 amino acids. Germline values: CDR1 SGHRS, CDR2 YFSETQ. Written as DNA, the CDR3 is TGCGCCAGCAGCCCCACGGGGCGGAACGCCGGGGAGCTGTTTTTT. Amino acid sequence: CASSPTGRNAGELFF.

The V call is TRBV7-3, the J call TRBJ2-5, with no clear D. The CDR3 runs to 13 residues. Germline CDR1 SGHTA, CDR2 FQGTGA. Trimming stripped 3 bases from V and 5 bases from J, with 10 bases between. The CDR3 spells CASSLGKWETQYF. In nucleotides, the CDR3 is TGTGCCAGCAGCTTGGGGAAGTGGGAGACCCAGTACTTC.

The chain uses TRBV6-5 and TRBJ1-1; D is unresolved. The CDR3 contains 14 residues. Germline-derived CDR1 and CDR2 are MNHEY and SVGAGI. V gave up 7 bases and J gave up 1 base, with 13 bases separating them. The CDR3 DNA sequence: TGTGCCAGCACCTCCAGGTGGGGGAACACTGAAGCTTTCTTT. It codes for CASTSRWGNTEAFF.

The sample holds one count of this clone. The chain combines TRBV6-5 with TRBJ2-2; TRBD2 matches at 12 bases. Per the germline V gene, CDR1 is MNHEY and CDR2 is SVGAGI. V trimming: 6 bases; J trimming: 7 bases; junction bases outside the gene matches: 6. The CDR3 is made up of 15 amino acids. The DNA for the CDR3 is TGTGCCAGCAGATCTAGCGGGGGGGCTGGCGGGGAGCTGTTTTTT. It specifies CASRSSGGAGGELFF.

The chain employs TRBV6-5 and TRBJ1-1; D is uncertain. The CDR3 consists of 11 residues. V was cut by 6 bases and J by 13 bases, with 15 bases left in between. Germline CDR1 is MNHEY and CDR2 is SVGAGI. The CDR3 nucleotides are TGTGCCAGCAGGGGCCGGGGATCGAATTTCTTT. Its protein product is CASRGRGSNFF.

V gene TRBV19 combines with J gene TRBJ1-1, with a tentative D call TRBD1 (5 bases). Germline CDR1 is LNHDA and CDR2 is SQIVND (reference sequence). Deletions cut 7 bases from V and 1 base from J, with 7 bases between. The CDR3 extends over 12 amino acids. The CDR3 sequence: CASTGPNTEAFF. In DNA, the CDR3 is TGTGCCAGTACGGGGCCGAACACTGAAGCTTTCTTT. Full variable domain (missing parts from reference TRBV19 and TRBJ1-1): DGGITQSPKYLFRKEGQNVTLSCEQNLNHDAMYWYRQDPGQGLRLIYYSQIVNDFQKGDIAEGYSVSREKKESFPLTVTSAQKNPTAFYLCASTGPNTEAFFGQGTRLTVV.

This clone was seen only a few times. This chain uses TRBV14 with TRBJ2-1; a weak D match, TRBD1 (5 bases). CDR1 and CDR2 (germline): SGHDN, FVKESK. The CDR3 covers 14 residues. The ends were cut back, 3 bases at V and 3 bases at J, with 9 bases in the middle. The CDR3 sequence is CASSQVTVYNEQFF. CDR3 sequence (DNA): TGTGCCAGCAGCCAGGTGACAGTCTACAATGAGCAGTTCTTC.

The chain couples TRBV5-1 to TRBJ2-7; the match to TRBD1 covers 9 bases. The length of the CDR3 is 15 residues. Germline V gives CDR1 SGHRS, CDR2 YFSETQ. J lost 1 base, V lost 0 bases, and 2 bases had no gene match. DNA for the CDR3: TGCGCCAGCAGCTTGGAGGGACAGGGATCCTACGAGCAGTACTTC. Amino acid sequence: CASSLEGQGSYEQYF.

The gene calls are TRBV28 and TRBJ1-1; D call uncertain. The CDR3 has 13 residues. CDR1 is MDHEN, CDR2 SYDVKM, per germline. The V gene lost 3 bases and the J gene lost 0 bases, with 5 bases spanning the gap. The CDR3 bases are TGTGCCAGCAGTTTTATAGTGAACACTGAAGCTTTCTTT. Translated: CASSFIVNTEAFF.

CDR3 protein: CASSQVNTEAFF. CDR3 bases: TGTGCCAGTAGTCAGGTTAACACTGAAGCTTTCTTT. The rearrangement links TRBV19 to TRBJ1-1; no clear D. The germline V gene encodes CDR1 LNHDA and CDR2 SQIVND (reference sequence). Trimming cost V 5 bases and J 2 bases, with 6 bases left between them. CDR3 length: 12 residues.

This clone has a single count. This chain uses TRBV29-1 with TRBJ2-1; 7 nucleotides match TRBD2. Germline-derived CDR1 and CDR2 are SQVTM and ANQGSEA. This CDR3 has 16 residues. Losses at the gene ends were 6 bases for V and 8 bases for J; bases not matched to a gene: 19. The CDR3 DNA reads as TGCAGCGTCCGTTCGGTCATCGGGAGGCACAATGATGAGCAGTTCTTC. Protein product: CSVRSVIGRHNDEQFF.

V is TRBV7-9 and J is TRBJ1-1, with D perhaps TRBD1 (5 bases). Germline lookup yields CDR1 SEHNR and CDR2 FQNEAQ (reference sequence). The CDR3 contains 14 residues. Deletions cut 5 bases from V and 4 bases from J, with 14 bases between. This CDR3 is CASSRAGESTEAFF. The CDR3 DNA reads TGTGCCAGCAGCAGGGCGGGGGAGAGCACTGAAGCTTTCTTT.

The CDR3: CASSYSRQGTEQFF. CDR3 DNA: TGTGCCAGCAGTTACTCCCGACAGGGGACTGAGCAGTTCTTC. This rearrangement joins TRBV6-5 to TRBJ2-1; 8 bases are a match to TRBD1. Per germline, CDR1 MNHEY and CDR2 SVGAGI. J lost 9 bases, V lost 0 bases, and 4 bases had no gene match. The CDR3 is 14 amino acids.

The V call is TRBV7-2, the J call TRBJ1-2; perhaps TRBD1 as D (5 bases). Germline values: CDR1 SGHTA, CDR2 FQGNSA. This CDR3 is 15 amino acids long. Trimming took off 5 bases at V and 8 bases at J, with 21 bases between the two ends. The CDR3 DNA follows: TGTGCCAGCAGCCCACATCAGGGCACCCCGTCCGGCTACACCTTC. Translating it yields CASSPHQGTPSGYTF.

This chain's CDR3 is CASSLAVTGGYEQYF. In DNA form, the CDR3 reads TGTGCCAGCAGCTTAGCGGTGACAGGGGGCTACGAGCAGTACTTC. The rearrangement links TRBV7-9 to TRBJ2-7; 9 nucleotides agree with TRBD1. Germline CDR1 SEHNR, CDR2 FQNEAQ (reference sequence). V lost 0 bases to trimming and J lost 3 bases; unmatched junction nucleotides: 3. CDR3 size: 15 residues. The full variable domain, completed using reference TRBV7-9 and TRBJ2-7, is DTGVSQNPRHKITKRGQNVTFRCDPISEHNRLYWYRQTLGQGPEFLTYFQNEAQLEKSRLLSDRFSAERPKGSFSTLEIQRTEQGDSAMYLCASSLAVTGGYEQYFGPGTRLTVT.

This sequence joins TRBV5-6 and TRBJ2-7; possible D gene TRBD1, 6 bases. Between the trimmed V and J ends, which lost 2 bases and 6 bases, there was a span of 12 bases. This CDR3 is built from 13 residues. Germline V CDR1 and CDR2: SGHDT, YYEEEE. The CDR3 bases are TGTGCCAGCAGCTTTACAGGGTCGGTCGAGCAGTACTTC. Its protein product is CASSFTGSVEQYF.

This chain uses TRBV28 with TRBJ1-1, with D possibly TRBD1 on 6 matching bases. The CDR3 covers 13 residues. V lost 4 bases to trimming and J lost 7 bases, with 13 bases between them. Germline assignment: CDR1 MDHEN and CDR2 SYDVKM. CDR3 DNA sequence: TGTGCCAGCAGTTCACCGGACAGTTATGAAGCTTTCTTT. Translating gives CASSSPDSYEAFF.

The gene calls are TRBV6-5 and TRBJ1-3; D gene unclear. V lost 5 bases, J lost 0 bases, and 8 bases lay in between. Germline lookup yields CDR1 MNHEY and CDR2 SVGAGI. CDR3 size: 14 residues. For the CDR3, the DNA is TGTGCCAGCAGTACGGGGTACTCTGGAAACACCATATATTTT. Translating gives CASSTGYSGNTIYF.

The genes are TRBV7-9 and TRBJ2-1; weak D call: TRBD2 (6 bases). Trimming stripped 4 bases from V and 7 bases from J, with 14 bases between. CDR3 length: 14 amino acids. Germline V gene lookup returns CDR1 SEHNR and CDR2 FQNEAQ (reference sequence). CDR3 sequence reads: CASSSGGAHNEQFF. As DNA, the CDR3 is TGTGCCAGCAGCTCCGGCGGGGCGCATAATGAGCAGTTCTTC.

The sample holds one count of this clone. The CDR3: CASSLAGADTQYF. The CDR3 DNA reads as TGTGCCAGCAGCTTAGCGGGGGCAGATACGCAGTATTTT. The chain recombines TRBV7-9 with TRBJ2-3, with D perhaps TRBD1 or TRBD2 (5 bases each). The V end was cut by 0 bases, the J end by 4 bases, with 5 bases between. This CDR3 is 13 amino acids long. Germline V lookup: CDR1 SEHNR, CDR2 FQNEAQ (reference sequence).

The CDR3 loop reads CASSPGRQGYEQYF. CDR3 coding DNA: TGTGCCAGCTCACCCGGACGACAGGGCTACGAGCAGTACTTC. The chain is built from TRBV18 and TRBJ2-7, with 7 bases fitting TRBD1. Germline CDR1 and CDR2: KGHSH and LQKENI. The CDR3 contains 14 residues. With 3 bases clipped from V and 3 bases from J, the junction kept 5 bases outside the gene matches. Looking up the rest from reference TRBV18 and TRBJ2-7 gives the full variable domain: NAGVMQNPRHLVRRRGQEARLRCSPMKGHSHVYWYRQLPEEGLKFMVYLQKENIIDESGMPKERFSAEFPKEGPSILRIQQVVRGDSAAYFCASSPGRQGYEQYFGPGTRLTVT.

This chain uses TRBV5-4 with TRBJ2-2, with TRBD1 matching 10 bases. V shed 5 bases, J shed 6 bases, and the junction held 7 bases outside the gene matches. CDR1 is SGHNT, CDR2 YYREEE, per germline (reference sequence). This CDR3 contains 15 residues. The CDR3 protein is CASRAGTGDPGELFF. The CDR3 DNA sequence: TGTGCCAGCAGAGCCGGGACAGGGGACCCCGGGGAGCTGTTTTTT.

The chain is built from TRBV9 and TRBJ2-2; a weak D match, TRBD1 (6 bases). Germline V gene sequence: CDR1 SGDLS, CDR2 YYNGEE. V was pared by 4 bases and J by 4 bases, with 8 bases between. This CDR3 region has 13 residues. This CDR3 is CASSIQGTGELFF. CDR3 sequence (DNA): TGTGCCAGCAGCATACAGGGCACCGGGGAGCTGTTTTTT.

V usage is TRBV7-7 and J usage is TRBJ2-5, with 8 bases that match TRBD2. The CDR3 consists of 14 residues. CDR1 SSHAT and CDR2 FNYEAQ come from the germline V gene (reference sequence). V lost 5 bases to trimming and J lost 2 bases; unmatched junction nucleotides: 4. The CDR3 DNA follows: TGTGCCAGCAGCACGGGACTAGGGCAAGAGACCCAGTACTTC. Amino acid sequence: CASSTGLGQETQYF.

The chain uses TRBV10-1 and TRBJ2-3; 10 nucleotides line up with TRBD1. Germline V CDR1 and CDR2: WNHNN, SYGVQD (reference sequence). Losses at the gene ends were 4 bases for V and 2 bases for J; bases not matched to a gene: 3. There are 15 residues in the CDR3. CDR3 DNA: TGCGCCAGCAGTGGGGACAGGGGACCCACAGATACGCAGTATTTT. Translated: CASSGDRGPTDTQYF.